This TCR beta chain was recorded in a study of T cells in Graves' hyperthyroidism and ophthalmopathy. Study results and limitations: Expanded thyroid clonotypes (above 0.001) were mostly also found in blood.

The CDR3 totals 13 residues. V lost 0 bases to trimming and J lost 8 bases, with 12 bases between them. Germline CDR1 is DFQATT and CDR2 is SNEGSKA (reference sequence). RNA transcripts gave rise to amplified TCR beta CDR3 regions. Initially, a first-round RT-PCR of the TCR CDR3 employed the HTBI primer set. A single record per CDR3 protein comes from TCRdb applying MiXCR to the multiplex PCR reads. The sample includes hundreds of thousands of distinct CDR3 sequences, 20% seen only once; the top ten take about 34%. Each ophthalmopathy patient scored at least 3 on the Clinical Activity Score and at least 4 on NOSPECS grade, with duration under 3 months. Clinical symptoms, serum thyroxine, TRAb, thyroid ultrasound and orbital computed tomography established diagnosis. From roughly 9.2 ml of fresh peripheral blood, PBMCs were isolated. This clonotype was detected ten times or more. The antigen is not known.

Specimen: blood. The chain has TRBV20-1 and TRBJ2-3; D perhaps matches TRBD2 (6 bases). This clonotype originated in a man under 40 with Graves' ophthalmopathy. CDR3 amino acids: CSARDGASVTQYF. In DNA form, the CDR3 reads TGCAGTGCTAGAGATGGGGCTAGCGTTACGCAGTATTTT.